This T cell receptor (beta chain) was obtained from a study of cytomegalovirus exposure and HLA in healthy donors. The germline V and J ends were trimmed by 3 bases and 5 bases, with 16 bases remaining between them. Looked up from germline, CDR1 is SGHRS and CDR2 is YFSETQ. The CDR3 length is 15 residues. Sequencing used immunoSEQ multiplex PCR; TCRdb keeps in-frame clones, though not all of them. The table lists roughly 170,000 clones, roughly 84% of them singletons. The study's findings and limits: Testing in vitro showed a few CMV-associated chains specific for CMV antigens.

Note on this clone: Antigen: not known.

The chain is built from TRBV5-1 and TRBJ2-3, with D possibly matching TRBD2 (6 bases). Sequencing was performed on PBMCs. This clonotype originated in a woman between 18 and 30 years old in good health and CMV-seropositive. CDR3 DNA sequence: TGCGCCAGCAGCTACGGGCAAGCGGGTGGAGATACGCAGTATTTT. This gives the protein CASSYGQAGGDTQYF.